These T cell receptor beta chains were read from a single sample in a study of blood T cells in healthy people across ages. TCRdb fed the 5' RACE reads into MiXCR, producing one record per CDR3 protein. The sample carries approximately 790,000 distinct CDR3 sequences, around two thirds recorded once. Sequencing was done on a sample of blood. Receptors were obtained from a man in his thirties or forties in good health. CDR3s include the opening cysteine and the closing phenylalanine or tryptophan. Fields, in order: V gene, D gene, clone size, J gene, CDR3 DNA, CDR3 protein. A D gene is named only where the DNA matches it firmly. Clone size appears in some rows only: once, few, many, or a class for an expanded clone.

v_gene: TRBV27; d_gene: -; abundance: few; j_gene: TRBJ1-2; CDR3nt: TGTGCCAGCAGTTTGGCACGTAACTATGGCTACACCTTC; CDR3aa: CASSLARNYGYTF
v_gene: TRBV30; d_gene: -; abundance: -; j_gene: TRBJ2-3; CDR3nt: TGTGCCTGCCCCGGAGCTATCACAGATACGCAGTATTTT; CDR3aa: CACPGAITDTQYF
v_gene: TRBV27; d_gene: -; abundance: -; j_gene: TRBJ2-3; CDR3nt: TGTGCCAGCAGCTGGAGCGCTAGGGAGGTTGTTGATACGCAGTATTTT; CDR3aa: CASSWSAREVVDTQYF
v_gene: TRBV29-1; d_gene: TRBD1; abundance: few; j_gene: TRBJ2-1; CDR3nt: TGCAGCGCCGCCGGGACAGGGGATCCCAATGAGCAGTTCTTC; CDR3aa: CSAAGTGDPNEQFF
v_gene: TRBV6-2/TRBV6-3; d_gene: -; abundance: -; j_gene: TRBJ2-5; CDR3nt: TGTGCCAGCAGTTACCGACCTAGACTCCAAGAGACCCAGTACTTC; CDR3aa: CASSYRPRLQETQYF
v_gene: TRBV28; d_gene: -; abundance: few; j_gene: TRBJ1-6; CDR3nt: TGTGCCAGCAGTTCCGAGCTACTTAGGAATTCACCCCTCCACTTT; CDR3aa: CASSSELLRNSPLHF
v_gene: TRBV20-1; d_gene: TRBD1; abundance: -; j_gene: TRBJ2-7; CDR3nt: TGCAGTGCTACCCCGGGACAGGGTAGAGAGCAGTACTTC; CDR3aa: CSATPGQGREQYF
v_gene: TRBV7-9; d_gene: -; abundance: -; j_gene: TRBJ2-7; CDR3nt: TGTGCCAGCAGCTCCCAAGGAGAAAAGTACGAGCAGTACTTC; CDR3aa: CASSSQGEKYEQYF
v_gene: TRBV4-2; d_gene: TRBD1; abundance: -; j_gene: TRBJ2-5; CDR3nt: TGTGCCAGCAGCCCGGGACAGGGTGTAGAGACCCAGTACTTC; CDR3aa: CASSPGQGVETQYF
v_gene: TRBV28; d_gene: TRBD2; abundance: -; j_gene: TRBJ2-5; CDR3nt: TGTGCCAGCAGTTCCCCCAAACTAGCGTGGGAAAGGGAGACCCAGTACTTC; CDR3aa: CASSSPKLAWERETQYF
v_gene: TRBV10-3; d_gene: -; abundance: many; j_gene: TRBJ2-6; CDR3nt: TGTGCCATCAGTGGGGGACGGCAGTCTGGGGCCAACGTCCTGACTTTC; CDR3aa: CAISGGRQSGANVLTF
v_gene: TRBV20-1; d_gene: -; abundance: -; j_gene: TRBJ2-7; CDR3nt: TGCAGTGCTAGGGGCCCACCTAAGCCCTACGAGCAGTACTTC; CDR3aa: CSARGPPKPYEQYF